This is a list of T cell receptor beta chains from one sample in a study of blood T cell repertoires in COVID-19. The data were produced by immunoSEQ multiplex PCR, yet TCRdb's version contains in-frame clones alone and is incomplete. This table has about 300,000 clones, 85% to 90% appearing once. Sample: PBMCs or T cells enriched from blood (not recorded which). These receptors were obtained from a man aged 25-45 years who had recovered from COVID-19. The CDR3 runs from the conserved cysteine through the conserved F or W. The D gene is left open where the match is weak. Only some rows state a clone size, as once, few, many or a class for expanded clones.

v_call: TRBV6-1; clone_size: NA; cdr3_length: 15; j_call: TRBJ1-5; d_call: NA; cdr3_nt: TGTGCCAGCAGTGAGAGCCCGAGAGCCATACAGCCCCAGCATTTT; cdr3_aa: CASSESPRAIQPQHF
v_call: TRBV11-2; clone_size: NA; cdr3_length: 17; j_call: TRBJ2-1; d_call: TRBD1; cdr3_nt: TGTGCCAGCACCGATGAAATACCCGGGACAGCATACAATGAGCAGTTCTTC; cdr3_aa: CASTDEIPGTAYNEQFF
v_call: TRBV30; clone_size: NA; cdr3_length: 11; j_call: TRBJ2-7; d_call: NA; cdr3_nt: TGTGCCTGGAGTGTTAATTACGAGCAGTACTTC; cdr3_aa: CAWSVNYEQYF
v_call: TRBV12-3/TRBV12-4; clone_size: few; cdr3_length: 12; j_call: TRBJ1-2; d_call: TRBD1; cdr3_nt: TGTGCCAGCAGAACAGGGGCGAATGGCTACACCTTC; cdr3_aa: CASRTGANGYTF
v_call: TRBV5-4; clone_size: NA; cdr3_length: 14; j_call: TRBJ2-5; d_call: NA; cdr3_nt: TGTGCCAGCAGATCGACAGGCCCAGCGGAGACCCAGTACTTC; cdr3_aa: CASRSTGPAETQYF
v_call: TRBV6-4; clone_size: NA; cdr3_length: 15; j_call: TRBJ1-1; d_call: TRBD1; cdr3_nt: TGTGCCAGCAGTACCGGACAGGGAGGGGGCACTGAAGCTTTCTTT; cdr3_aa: CASSTGQGGGTEAFF
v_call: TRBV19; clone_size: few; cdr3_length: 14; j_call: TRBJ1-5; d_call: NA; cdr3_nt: TGTGCCAGTTTACCCACAGGGCGGAATCAGCCCCAGCATTTT; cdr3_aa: CASLPTGRNQPQHF
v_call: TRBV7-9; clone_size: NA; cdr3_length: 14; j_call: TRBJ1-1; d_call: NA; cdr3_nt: TGTGCCAGCAGCTTAGAGACAGGTTACACTGAAGCTTTCTTT; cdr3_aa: CASSLETGYTEAFF
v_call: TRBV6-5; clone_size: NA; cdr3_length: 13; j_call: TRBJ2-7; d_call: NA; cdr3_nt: TGTGCCAGCAGTTACGACAAGACCTACGAGCAGTACTTC; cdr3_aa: CASSYDKTYEQYF
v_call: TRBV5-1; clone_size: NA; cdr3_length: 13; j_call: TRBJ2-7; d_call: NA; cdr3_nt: TGCGCCAGCAGCTTGGTGGTCCGGGGTGGGCAGTACTTC; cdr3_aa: CASSLVVRGGQYF
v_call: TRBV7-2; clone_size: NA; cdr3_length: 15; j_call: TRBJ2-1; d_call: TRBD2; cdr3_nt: TGTGCCAGCAGCAAACTAGCGGGAGGGATGAATGAGCAGTTCTTC; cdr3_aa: CASSKLAGGMNEQFF
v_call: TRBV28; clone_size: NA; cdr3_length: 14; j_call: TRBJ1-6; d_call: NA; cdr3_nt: TGTGCCAGCAGTTTAACAGACCTAAATTCACCCCTCCACTTT; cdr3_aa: CASSLTDLNSPLHF
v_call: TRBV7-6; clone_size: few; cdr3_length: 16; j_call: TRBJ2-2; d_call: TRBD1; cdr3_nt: TGTGCCAGCAGCTTAGGACAGGGGCTTAGGACCGGGGAGCTGTTTTTT; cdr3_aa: CASSLGQGLRTGELFF
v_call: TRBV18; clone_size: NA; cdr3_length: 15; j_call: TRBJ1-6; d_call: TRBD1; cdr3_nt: TGTGCCAGCTCACGCGCCGGGACAGGGAATTCACCCCTCCACTTT; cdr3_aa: CASSRAGTGNSPLHF
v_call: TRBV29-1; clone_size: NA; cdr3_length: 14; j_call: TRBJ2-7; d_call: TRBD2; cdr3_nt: TGCAGCGTTGAATCCAGCGGGACGGGCTACGAGCAGTACTTC; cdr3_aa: CSVESSGTGYEQYF
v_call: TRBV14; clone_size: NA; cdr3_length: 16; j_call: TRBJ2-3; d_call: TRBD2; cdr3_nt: TGTGCCAGCAGCGAAAAGGCGGGAGATTGGGCAGATACGCAGTATTTT; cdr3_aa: CASSEKAGDWADTQYF
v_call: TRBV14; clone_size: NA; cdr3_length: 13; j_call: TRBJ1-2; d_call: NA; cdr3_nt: TGTGCCAGCAGCCGCGTCGATGTGGTGGGCTACACCTTC; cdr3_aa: CASSRVDVVGYTF
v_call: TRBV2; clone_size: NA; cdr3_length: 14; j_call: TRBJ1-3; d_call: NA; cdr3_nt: TGTGCCAGCAGAGAAATAATCTCTGGAAACACCATATATTTT; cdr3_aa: CASREIISGNTIYF
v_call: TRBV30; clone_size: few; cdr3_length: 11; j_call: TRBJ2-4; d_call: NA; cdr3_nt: TGTGCCTGGAGTGTAATGGGGCAACCGTACTTC; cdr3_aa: CAWSVMGQPYF
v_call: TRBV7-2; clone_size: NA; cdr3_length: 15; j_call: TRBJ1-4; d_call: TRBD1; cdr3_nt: TGTGCCAGCAGCCCAGGGACAGGGCCATGGGAAAAACTGTTTTTT; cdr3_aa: CASSPGTGPWEKLFF
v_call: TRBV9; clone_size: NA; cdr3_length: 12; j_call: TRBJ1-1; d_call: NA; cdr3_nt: TGTGCCAGCTCATCCCTCGGCACTGAAGCTTTCTTT; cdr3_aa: CASSSLGTEAFF
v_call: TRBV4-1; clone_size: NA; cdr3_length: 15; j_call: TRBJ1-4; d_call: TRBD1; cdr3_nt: TGCGCCAGCAGCTGGGCCGGGACAGGGGGAGAAAAACTGTTTTTT; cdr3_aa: CASSWAGTGGEKLFF
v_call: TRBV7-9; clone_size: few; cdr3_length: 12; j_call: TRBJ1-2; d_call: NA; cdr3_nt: TGTGCCACAAGTAAAGAGACGATACAGGGATCCTTC; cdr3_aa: CATSKETIQGSF
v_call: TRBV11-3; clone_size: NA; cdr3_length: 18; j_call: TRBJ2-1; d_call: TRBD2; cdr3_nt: TGTGCCAGCAGCTTGGGACTAGCGGGAGTAGGATCCTACAATGAGCAGTTCTTC; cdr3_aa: CASSLGLAGVGSYNEQFF
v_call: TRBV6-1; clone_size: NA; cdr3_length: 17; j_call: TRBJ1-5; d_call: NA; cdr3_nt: TGTGCCAGCAGTGGGGGAGGGGCGAGATACAGCAATCAGCCCCAGCATTTT; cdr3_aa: CASSGGGARYSNQPQHF
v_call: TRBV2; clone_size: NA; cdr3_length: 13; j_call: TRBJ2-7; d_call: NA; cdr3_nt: TGTGCCAGCAGTAGAGGGGGTGTCAACGAGCAGTACTTC; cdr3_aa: CASSRGGVNEQYF
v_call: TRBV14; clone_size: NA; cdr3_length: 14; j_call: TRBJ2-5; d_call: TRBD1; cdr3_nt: TGTGCCAGCAGCTTCCGGACAGGTTGGGAGACCCAGTACTTC; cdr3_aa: CASSFRTGWETQYF
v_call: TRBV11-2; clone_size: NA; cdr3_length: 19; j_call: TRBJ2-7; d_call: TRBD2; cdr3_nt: TGTGCCAGCAGCTTAGGATCTCTGCGCCCTAGCGGCCAGACCTACGAGCAGTACTTC; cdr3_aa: CASSLGSLRPSGQTYEQYF
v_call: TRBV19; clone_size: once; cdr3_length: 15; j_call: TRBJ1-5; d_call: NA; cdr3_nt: TGTGCCAGTAGTATTTTCCGGGGGGCGCATCAGCCCCAGCATTTT; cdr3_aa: CASSIFRGAHQPQHF
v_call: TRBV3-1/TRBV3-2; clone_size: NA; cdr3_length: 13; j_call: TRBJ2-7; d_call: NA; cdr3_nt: TGTGCCAGCAGCCAACGCGGATTATGGGAGCAGTACTTC; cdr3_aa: CASSQRGLWEQYF
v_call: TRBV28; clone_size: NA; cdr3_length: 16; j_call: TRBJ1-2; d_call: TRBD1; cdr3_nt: TGTGCCAGCAGCCCCCCCGGGACAGGGAGACCGGCTGGCTACACCTTC; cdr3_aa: CASSPPGTGRPAGYTF
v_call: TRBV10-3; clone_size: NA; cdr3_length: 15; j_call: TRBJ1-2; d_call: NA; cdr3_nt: TGTGCCATCAGCGGGGGGAGGTATGCATTGGATGGCTACACCTTC; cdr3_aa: CAISGGRYALDGYTF
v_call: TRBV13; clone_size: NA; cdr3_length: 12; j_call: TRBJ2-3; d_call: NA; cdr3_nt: TGTGCCAGCAGCCCCGGGATCGGTACGCAGTATTTT; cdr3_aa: CASSPGIGTQYF
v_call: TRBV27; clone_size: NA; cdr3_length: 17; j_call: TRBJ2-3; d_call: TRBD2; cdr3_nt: TGTGCCAGCAGTGAGCGGGAGACAGTACTTATCACAGATACGCAGTATTTT; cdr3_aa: CASSERETVLITDTQYF
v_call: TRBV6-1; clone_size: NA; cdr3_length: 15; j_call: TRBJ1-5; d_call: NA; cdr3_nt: TGTGCCAGCAGTGAAGCCGAGGGAGGCAATCAGCCCCAGCATTTT; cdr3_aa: CASSEAEGGNQPQHF
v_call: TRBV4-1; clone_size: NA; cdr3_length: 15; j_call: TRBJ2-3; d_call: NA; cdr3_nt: TGCGCCAGCAGCCAAGTCGGGCTAGCCCCAGATACGCAGTATTTT; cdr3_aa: CASSQVGLAPDTQYF
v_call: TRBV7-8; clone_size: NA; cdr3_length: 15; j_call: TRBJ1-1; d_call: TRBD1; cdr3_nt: TGTGCCAGCAGCCCAATAAACAGGGGGCGAACTGAAGCTTTCTTT; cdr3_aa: CASSPINRGRTEAFF
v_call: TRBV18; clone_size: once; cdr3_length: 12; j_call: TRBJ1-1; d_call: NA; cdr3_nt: TGTGCCAGCTCACCCTACGGGGTTGAAGCTTTCTTT; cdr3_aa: CASSPYGVEAFF
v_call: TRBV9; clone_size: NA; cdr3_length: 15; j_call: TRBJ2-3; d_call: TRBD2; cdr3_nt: TGTGCCAGCAGCGTCATAGCGGGGGGGACAGATACGCAGTATTTT; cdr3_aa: CASSVIAGGTDTQYF
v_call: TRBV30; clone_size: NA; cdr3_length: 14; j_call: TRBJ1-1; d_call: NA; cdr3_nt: TGTGCCTGGAGTCGGAAGGAGAGGATCACTGAAGCTTTCTTT; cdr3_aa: CAWSRKERITEAFF
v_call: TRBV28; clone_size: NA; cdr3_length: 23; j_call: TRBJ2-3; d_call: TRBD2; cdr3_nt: TGTGCCAGCAGTTTATTTACTTTCGGTGGGGGGACTAGCGGGAGGTCTAGCACAGATACGCAGTATTTT; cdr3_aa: CASSLFTFGGGTSGRSSTDTQYF
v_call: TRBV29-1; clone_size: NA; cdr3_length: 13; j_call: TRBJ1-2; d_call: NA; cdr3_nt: TGCAGCGTTGCCCATGGGAGGGAGGGTGGCTACACCTTC; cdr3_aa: CSVAHGREGGYTF
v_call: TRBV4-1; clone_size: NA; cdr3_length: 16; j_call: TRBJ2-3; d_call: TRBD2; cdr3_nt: TGCGCCAGCAGCCAAGTGGCGGGAGGGCCCGTAGATACGCAGTATTTT; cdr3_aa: CASSQVAGGPVDTQYF
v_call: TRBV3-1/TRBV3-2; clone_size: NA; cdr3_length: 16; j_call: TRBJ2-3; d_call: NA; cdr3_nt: TGTGCCAGCAGCCCCGGGACTCCCAGGGGCACAGATACGCAGTATTTT; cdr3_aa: CASSPGTPRGTDTQYF
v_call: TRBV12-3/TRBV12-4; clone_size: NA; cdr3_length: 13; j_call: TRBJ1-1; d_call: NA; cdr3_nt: TGTGCCAGCAGTCACAGGGAACCTGATGAAGCTTTCTTT; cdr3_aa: CASSHREPDEAFF
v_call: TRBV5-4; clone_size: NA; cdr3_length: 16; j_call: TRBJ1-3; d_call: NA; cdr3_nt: TGTGCCAGCAGCTTGTACGAGTACCCTTCTGGAAACACCATATATTTT; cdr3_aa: CASSLYEYPSGNTIYF
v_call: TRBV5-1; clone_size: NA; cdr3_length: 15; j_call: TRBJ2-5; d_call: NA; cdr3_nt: TGCGCCAGCAGCTTGGGTGGGGCCCATCAAGAGACCCAGTACTTC; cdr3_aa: CASSLGGAHQETQYF
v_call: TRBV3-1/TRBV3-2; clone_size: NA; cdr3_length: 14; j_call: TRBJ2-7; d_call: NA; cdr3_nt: TGTGCCAGCAGCCGCGAGGGGGGGGCCTACGAGCAGTACTTC; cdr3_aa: CASSREGGAYEQYF
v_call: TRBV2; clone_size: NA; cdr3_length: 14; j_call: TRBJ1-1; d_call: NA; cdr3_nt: TGTGCCAGCAGACGCCGGGAGGGGAACACTGAAGCTTTCTTT; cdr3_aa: CASRRREGNTEAFF
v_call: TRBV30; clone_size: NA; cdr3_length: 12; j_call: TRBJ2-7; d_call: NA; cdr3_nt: TGTGCCTGGAGAGGGGGGGGTTACGAGCAGTACTTC; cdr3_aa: CAWRGGGYEQYF
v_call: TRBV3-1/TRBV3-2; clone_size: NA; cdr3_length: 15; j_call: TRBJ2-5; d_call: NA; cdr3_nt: TGTGCCAGCAGCCCCACCCCTCTCGGGGAAGAGACCCAGTACTTC; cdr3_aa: CASSPTPLGEETQYF
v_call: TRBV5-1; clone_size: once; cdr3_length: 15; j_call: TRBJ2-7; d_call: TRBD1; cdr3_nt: TGCGCCAGCAGCTCGGGACAGGGGTTTTCCTACGAGCAGTACTTC; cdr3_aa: CASSSGQGFSYEQYF
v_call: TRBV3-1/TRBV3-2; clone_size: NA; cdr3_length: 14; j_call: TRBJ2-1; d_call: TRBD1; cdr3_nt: TGTGCCAGCACCCCGGGACAGGGTTTCAATGAGCAGTTCTTC; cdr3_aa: CASTPGQGFNEQFF